Listed here are 26 T cell receptor beta chains from one sample, sequenced in a study of beta chain features in type 1 diabetes. Findings of the study overall: A moderate, significant TCRB CDR3 shortening appeared in type 1 diabetes across four CD4+ subsets.

The antigens of these receptors remain unknown. TCRB transcripts that were expressed got sequenced, as all of the isolated RNA had been reverse transcribed. Using immunoSEQ multiplex PCR, the repertoire was profiled, and TCRdb retains in-frame clones only, with some absent. In the table there are approximately 170,000 clones, 7.8% of which are singletons. Sequencing was performed on central memory CD4+ T cells from blood. The source of these receptors is a middle-aged woman with type 1 diabetes.

For the CDR3, the DNA is TGTGCCAGCTCACCACGGGGAGACCTTGAAGCTTTCTTT. Its translation is CASSPRGDLEAFF. This chain connects TRBV18 to TRBJ1-1; D is undetermined. Trimming cost V 1 base and J 7 bases, with 10 bases left between them. The CDR3 is made up of 13 amino acids. The V gene's germline CDR1 is KGHSH and CDR2 LQKENI.

The chain uses TRBV30 and TRBJ2-7; no reliable D call. The germline gives CDR1 GTSNPN, CDR2 SVGIG (reference sequence). This CDR3 has 11 residues. V lost 0 bases and J lost 4, with 4 bases in between. CDR3 protein: CAWSVAYEQYF. CDR3 nucleotides: TGTGCCTGGAGTGTAGCTTACGAGCAGTACTTC.

This sequence joins TRBV7-8 and TRBJ1-5; 9 nucleotides align to TRBD1. This CDR3 is 15 amino acids long. Germline-derived CDR1 and CDR2 are SGHVS and FQNEAQ. Trimming removed 6 bases from V and 3 bases from J; junction bases left unmatched: 6. The CDR3 sequence: CASSQGQGTNQPQHF. In DNA form, the CDR3 reads TGTGCCAGCAGTCAAGGACAGGGGACCAATCAGCCCCAGCATTTT.

The chain has TRBV10-3 and TRBJ1-1, with D tentatively TRBD1 (5 bases). The V end was cut by 4 bases, the J end by 2 bases, with 14 bases between. The germline V gene has CDR1 ENHRY and CDR2 SYGVKD. The CDR3 is 15 amino acids. CDR3 DNA sequence: TGTGCCATCAGTGCCTCGGAAAGGGGCAACACTGAAGCTTTCTTT. Protein: CAISASERGNTEAFF.

The chain employs TRBV18 and TRBJ2-5, with D possibly TRBD2 on 7 matching bases. The CDR3 spans 15 residues. From germline, CDR1 is KGHSH and CDR2 LQKENI. V lost 3 bases and J lost 4, with 15 bases in between. Here the CDR3 reads CASSPGTPGGETQYF. CDR3 nucleotide sequence: TGTGCCAGCTCACCGGGGACACCGGGAGGAGAGACCCAGTACTTC. Complete variable domain (other parts from reference TRBV18 and TRBJ2-5): NAGVMQNPRHLVRRRGQEARLRCSPMKGHSHVYWYRQLPEEGLKFMVYLQKENIIDESGMPKERFSAEFPKEGPSILRIQQVVRGDSAAYFCASSPGTPGGETQYFGPGTRLLVL.

This clone has a single count. V gene TRBV6-6 combines with J gene TRBJ1-1; perhaps TRBD1 as D (6 bases). Germline V gives CDR1 MNHNY, CDR2 SVGAGI (reference sequence). V lost 6 bases, J lost 8 bases, and 19 bases lay in between. The CDR3 has 14 residues. In DNA form, the CDR3 reads TGTGCCAGCAGCTCCGCCCTGTTGACAGGAGAAGCTTTCTTT. Protein: CASSSALLTGEAFF.

This chain connects TRBV7-2 to TRBJ1-1; TRBD1 matches 10 bases. The CDR3 consists of 14 residues. From germline, CDR1 is SGHTA and CDR2 FQGNSA. The J segment lost 3 bases and the V segment lost 3 bases, leaving 1 base of the junction unmatched. The CDR3 spells CASSFGTGDTEAFF. The CDR3 DNA reads as TGTGCCAGCAGCTTCGGGACAGGGGACACTGAAGCTTTCTTT.

This clone was observed a handful of times. The CDR3 coding sequence is TGTGCCATGCGACGAAGGGAGAGTAACACCGGGGAGCTGTTTTTT. Amino acids: CAMRRRESNTGELFF. This chain joins TRBV2 and TRBJ2-2; a possible D gene is TRBD2 (5 bases). The V end lost 10 bases, the J end lost 2 bases, and 17 bases lay between the germline ends. The CDR3 runs to 15 residues. Germline V gene lookup returns CDR1 SNHLY and CDR2 FYNNEI.

A few counts support this clone. The CDR3 bases are TGTGCCAGCTCACCACCCGGGGCTAGCGGGAGCGGGGCAGATACGCAGTATTTT. As protein: CASSPPGASGSGADTQYF. The gene calls are TRBV18 and TRBJ2-3; 10 nucleotides match TRBD2. Losses at the gene ends were 0 bases for V and 4 bases for J; bases not matched to a gene: 10. The CDR3 covers 18 residues. The germline CDR1 and CDR2 sequences are KGHSH and LQKENI.

The chain has TRBV11-2 and TRBJ2-5; the match to TRBD1 covers 8 bases. Germline CDR1 is SGHAT and CDR2 is FQNNGV. The V and J ends lost 1 base and 5 bases, in that order; junction bases with no gene match: 6. CDR3 length: 15 residues. Here the CDR3 reads CASSLGSGGRETQYF. The CDR3 DNA reads TGTGCCAGCAGCTTAGGCTCAGGGGGCCGGGAGACCCAGTACTTC.

The chain's CDR3 is CASSQDGGPNYGYTF. CDR3 coding DNA: TGTGCCAGCAGCCAAGACGGGGGACCTAACTATGGCTACACCTTC. The chain carries TRBV4-2 and TRBJ1-2; tentative D call: TRBD1 (5 bases). Germline assignment: CDR1 LGHNA and CDR2 YNFKEQ. The CDR3 consists of 15 residues. With 0 bases removed from V and 0 bases from J, the gap between germline ends came to 8 bases.

This clone has ten or more counts. Other DNA sequences in the same sample also yield this CDR3. This rearrangement joins TRBV14 to TRBJ2-7; D is undetermined. Germline CDR1 and CDR2: SGHDN and FVKESK. V dropped 1 base and J dropped 6 bases, with 7 bases sitting between them. There are 12 residues in the CDR3. The CDR3 reads CASSQVTGEQYF. CDR3 DNA: TGTGCCAGCAGCCAAGTGACGGGCGAGCAGTACTTC.

This clone turned up a few times. This chain connects TRBV4-3 to TRBJ2-3; perhaps TRBD2 as D (6 bases). Trimming took off 1 base at V and 2 bases at J, with 16 bases between the two ends. The germline CDR1 and CDR2 sequences are LGHNA and YSLEER. This CDR3 contains 17 residues. For the CDR3, the DNA is TGCGCCAGCAGCCAAGGACCCCGGGACTCCTTCACAGATACGCAGTATTTT. Protein: CASSQGPRDSFTDTQYF.

This clone was counted a few times. The J gene is TRBJ1-2, the V gene TRBV4-3; D is possibly TRBD1 (5 bases). V was shortened by 0 bases and J by 0 bases, with 11 bases between the two germline ends. This CDR3 spans 16 amino acids. CDR1 LGHNA and CDR2 YSLEER come from the germline V gene. Here the CDR3 reads CASSQETVGANYGYTF. CDR3 sequence (DNA): TGCGCCAGCAGCCAAGAGACAGTTGGAGCTAACTATGGCTACACCTTC.

The chain combines TRBV18 with TRBJ2-2; TRBD2 aligns across 14 bases. Germline CDR1 is KGHSH and CDR2 is LQKENI. J was trimmed by 4 bases and V by 6 bases; bases with no gene match: 10. The CDR3 sequence is 18 residues long. CDR3 sequence reads: CASSPGTSGSSFTGELFF. The CDR3 DNA sequence: TGTGCCAGCTCGCCCGGGACTAGCGGGAGCAGTTTCACCGGGGAGCTGTTTTTT.

This clone has more than one count but fewer than ten. The CDR3 loop is CASSQDHVSGYTF. The CDR3, as DNA: TGTGCCAGCAGCCAAGATCATGTAAGCGGCTACACCTTC. The chain combines TRBV4-2 with TRBJ1-2, with D unresolved. Looked up from germline, CDR1 is LGHNA and CDR2 is YNFKEQ. Trimming removed 0 bases at V and 8 bases at J, with 10 bases between. The CDR3 consists of 13 residues.

The chain employs TRBV30 and TRBJ1-2; D possibly corresponds to TRBD1 (6 bases). Trimming cost V 3 bases and J 7 bases, with 24 bases left between them. Germline V lookup: CDR1 GTSNPN, CDR2 SVGIG (reference sequence). The CDR3 runs 16 residues. CDR3 coding DNA: TGTGCCTGGAGGCCCCCCTCTAGGGCGGGGGCGGGTGGCTACACCTTC. Amino acid sequence: CAWRPPSRAGAGGYTF.

This clone was observed a handful of times. J is TRBJ2-7 and V is TRBV6-5; 11 bases fit TRBD2. Germline lookup yields CDR1 MNHEY and CDR2 SVGAGI. The CDR3 loop spans 13 amino acids. The ends lost 8 bases at V and 5 bases at J; junction bases unmatched: 5. The CDR3 DNA sequence: TGTGCCAGCGAGGGACTAGCGGCGCACGAGCAGTACTTC. Translation gives CASEGLAAHEQYF.

The chain links TRBV10-3 to TRBJ1-1; D gene ambiguous. The V end was cut by 4 bases, the J end by 4 bases, with 10 bases between. The germline V gene encodes CDR1 ENHRY and CDR2 SYGVKD. The CDR3 is made up of 13 amino acids. CDR3 protein: CAISGTGSTEAFF. For the CDR3, the DNA is TGTGCCATCAGTGGGACCGGGAGCACTGAAGCTTTCTTT.

The genes are TRBV5-1 and TRBJ2-2; D is ambiguous. The CDR3 sequence is 16 residues long. The germline CDR1 and CDR2 sequences are SGHRS and YFSETQ. V lost 0 bases and J 4 bases, leaving 13 bases between the germline ends. Written as DNA, the CDR3 is TGCGCCAGCAGCTTGGTACAGAATCCCAGCACCGGGGAGCTGTTTTTT. Translating gives CASSLVQNPSTGELFF.

This clone was counted only a few times. The chain combines TRBV30 with TRBJ2-7; the D gene is possibly TRBD2 (5 bases). V lost 5 bases and J lost 5, with 10 bases in between. The CDR3 is 11 amino acids. The V gene's germline CDR1 is GTSNPN and CDR2 SVGIG (reference sequence). The CDR3: CAWGEMDEQYF. The CDR3 DNA reads TGTGCCTGGGGGGAGATGGACGAGCAGTACTTC.

The chain is built from TRBV5-4 and TRBJ2-1; 7 bases map to TRBD2. J gave up 7 bases and V 0 bases, and 7 bases lay outside the gene matches. This CDR3 spans 15 amino acids. The germline gives CDR1 SGHNT, CDR2 YYREEE (reference sequence). CDR3 sequence (DNA): TGTGCCAGCAGCTTGGATGGACTAGTAGGGAATGAGCAGTTCTTC. This translates into CASSLDGLVGNEQFF.

This clone was found a few times. The chain links TRBV2 to TRBJ1-3; the D is unclear. V lost 8 bases and J 4 bases, leaving 9 bases between the germline ends. The germline CDR1 and CDR2 sequences are SNHLY and FYNNEI. The length of the CDR3 is 12 residues. The CDR3 DNA sequence: TGTGCCAGCGGCGGTTCAGGAAACACCATATATTTT. Residues: CASGGSGNTIYF. The full variable domain, rest sourced from reference TRBV2 and TRBJ1-3, is EPEVTQTPSHQVTQMGQEVILRCVPISNHLYFYWYRQILGQKVEFLVSFYNNEISEKSEIFDDQFSVERPDGSNFTLKIRSTKLEDSAMYFCASGGSGNTIYFGEGSWLTVV.

This clone was seen a handful of times. The chain carries TRBV11-3 and TRBJ2-1; a possible D gene is TRBD1 (6 bases). The CDR3 runs 12 residues. Trimming shortened V by 5 bases and J by 8 bases, and 10 bases separated the two germline ends. Germline V gene sequence: CDR1 SGHNT, CDR2 YENEEA. The chain's CDR3 is CASSEGEDEQFF. For the CDR3, the DNA is TGTGCCAGCAGCGAGGGGGAAGATGAGCAGTTCTTC. Combining the CDR3 with reference TRBV11-3 and TRBJ2-1 gives the whole variable domain EAGVVQSPRYKIIEKKQPVAFWCNPISGHNTLYWYLQNLGQGPELLIRYENEEAVDDSQLPKDRFSAERLKGVDSTLKIQPAELGDSAVYLCASSEGEDEQFFGPGTRLTVL.

The sample holds a few counts of this clone. The chain links TRBV7-2 to TRBJ2-3; maybe TRBD1 (6 bases). Germline V gene data show CDR1 as SGHTA and CDR2 as FQGNSA. The CDR3 covers 13 residues. V lost 9 bases and J lost 2, with 12 bases in between. The CDR3 coding sequence is TGTGCCAGTATGGGACAACTCACAGATACGCAGTATTTT. This translates into CASMGQLTDTQYF.

The V gene is TRBV19, the J gene TRBJ1-2; 10 positions match TRBD1. CDR1 and CDR2 (germline): LNHDA, SQIVND (reference sequence). The CDR3 runs 14 residues. J lost 4 bases, V lost 7 bases, and 6 bases had no gene match. The DNA for the CDR3 is TGTGCCAGTACCCGGGACAGGGGATTCTATGGCTACACCTTC. It specifies CASTRDRGFYGYTF.